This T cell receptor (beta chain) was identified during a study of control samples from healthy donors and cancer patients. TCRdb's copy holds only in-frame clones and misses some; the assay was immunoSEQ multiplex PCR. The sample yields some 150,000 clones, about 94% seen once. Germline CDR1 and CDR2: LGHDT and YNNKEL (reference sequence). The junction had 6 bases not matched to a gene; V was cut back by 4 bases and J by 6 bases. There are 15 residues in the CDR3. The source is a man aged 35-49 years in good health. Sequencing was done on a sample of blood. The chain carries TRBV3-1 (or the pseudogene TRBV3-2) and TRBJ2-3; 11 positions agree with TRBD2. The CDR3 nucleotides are TGTGCCAGCAGCCGTAGCGGGGGGGCGCGGGATACGCAGTATTTT. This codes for CASSRSGGARDTQYF.